This entry concerns a single T cell receptor (beta chain). No antigen is known for it. The sample belongs to a study of vaccination and CD4 T cells after COVID-19. Across the study: Convalescent donors totaled six males and four females, including two who were Hispanic. Overlapping SARS-CoV-2, HCoV-NL63, HCoV-OC43 and HCoV-229E spike peptides stimulated the cells.

From germline, CDR1 is MNHEY and CDR2 SVGEGT. The CDR3 covers 12 residues. Germline trimming cut 6 bases from V and 8 bases from J; bases unmatched to any gene: 6. Cultured CD4+ T cell DNA was sequenced using the Oncomine TCR Beta short-read assay. Via MiXCR, TCRdb re-called the PCR reads, giving one row per CDR3 protein. This table holds 10,000 to 15,000 distinct CDR3 sequences, 45% to 50% found once. As to treatment: roughly 10-day PBMC culture with coronavirus spike peptide pools or control peptides (ViraFEST assay). Following expansion of antigen-specific T cells with peptide pools, ViraFEST then sequenced TCRs.

Sequenced input: CD4+ T cells from blood, cultured in vitro. The sequence derives from a human donor who had recovered from COVID-19. V gene TRBV6-2 or TRBV6-3 combines with J gene TRBJ1-2, with TRBD1 identical over 7 bases. The CDR3 sequence: CASRVQGTGYTF. CDR3 nucleotide sequence: TGTGCCAGCAGAGTACAGGGGACAGGCTACACCTTC.